These 14 T cell receptor beta chains came from one sample sequenced in a study of blood T cell repertoires in COVID-19. Sequenced by immunoSEQ multiplex PCR; TCRdb stores in-frame clones only, minus some. This table holds about 150,000 clones, around 80% found once. Sequencing was carried out using peripheral blood. These receptors all stem from a human donor with acute or convalescent COVID-19. The donor label of this sample is uncertain.

The J gene is TRBJ1-3, the V gene TRBV4-3, with TRBD1 matching 8 bases. The CDR3 consists of 16 residues. Germline V lookup: CDR1 LGHNA, CDR2 YSLEER. Unmatched junction bases numbered 7, after V lost 3 bases and J lost 3 bases. The CDR3 sequence: CASSQGLGQVGNTIYF. CDR3 nucleotide sequence: TGCGCCAGCAGCCAGGGCTTGGGACAGGTTGGAAACACCATATATTTT.

This rearrangement joins TRBV6-2 or TRBV6-3 to TRBJ1-2, with D tentatively TRBD1 (5 bases). Germline V CDR1 and CDR2: MNHEY, SVGEGT. Deletions cut 2 bases from V and 4 bases from J, with 11 bases between. The CDR3 runs 14 residues. CDR3 DNA: TGTGCCAGCAGTTACGAGGTGGGACTCTATGGCTACACCTTC. Amino acid sequence: CASSYEVGLYGYTF.

The gene calls are TRBV27 and TRBJ1-6, with 9 positions matching TRBD1. The CDR3 totals 14 residues. Per germline, CDR1 MNHEY and CDR2 SMNVEV (reference sequence). V lost 9 bases and J lost 7; bases outside the gene matches: 7. The CDR3 nucleotides read TGTGCCAGTGGCTGGGGACAGGGAAATTCACCCCTCCACTTT. It codes for CASGWGQGNSPLHF.

This clone was detected only once. The chain recombines TRBV25-1 with TRBJ1-6; 12 bases align to TRBD1. V lost 7 bases and J lost 11; bases outside the gene matches: 6. This CDR3 spans 14 amino acids. CDR1 and CDR2 (germline): MGHDK, SYGVNS. The chain's CDR3 is CASKGTGGQAPLHF. The DNA of the CDR3 is TGTGCCAGCAAAGGGACAGGGGGCCAGGCACCCCTCCACTTT.

This chain connects TRBV6-5 to TRBJ2-3; D remains unclear. V dropped 6 bases and J dropped 0 bases, with 7 bases sitting between them. CDR1 is MNHEY, CDR2 SVGAGI, per germline. This CDR3 is 13 amino acids long. The CDR3 is CASSGDSTDTQYF. Written as DNA, the CDR3 is TGTGCCAGCAGCGGTGATAGCACAGATACGCAGTATTTT.

The CDR3 spells CASSLAPAGTGGRTNEKLFF. CDR3 coding DNA: TGTGCCAGCAGCTTAGCTCCGGCCGGGACAGGGGGGAGGACTAATGAAAAACTGTTTTTT. The chain is built from TRBV7-8 and TRBJ1-4; TRBD1 matches at 11 bases. From germline, CDR1 is SGHVS and CDR2 FQNEAQ. The CDR3 is made up of 20 amino acids. J lost 2 bases, V lost 0 bases, and 11 bases had no gene match.

The count of this clone is one. V gene TRBV5-4 combines with J gene TRBJ1-2; TRBD1 matches at 7 bases. CDR1 is SGHNT and CDR2 is YYREEE in the germline V gene (reference sequence). The CDR3 has 13 amino acids. Unmatched junction bases numbered 6, after V lost 6 bases and J lost 4 bases. This chain's CDR3 is CASILDRFYGYTF. The CDR3 coding sequence is TGTGCCAGCATACTGGACAGGTTCTATGGCTACACCTTC.

The rearrangement joins TRBV30 to TRBJ2-7; 12 bases align to TRBD2. CDR3 length: 15 amino acids. Looked up from germline, CDR1 is GTSNPN and CDR2 is SVGIG (reference sequence). V was pared by 3 bases and J by 5 bases, with 8 bases of the junction left unmatched. In nucleotides, the CDR3 is TGTGCCTGGAGACTTCGACTAGCGGGGGTTAACGAGCAGTACTTC. It specifies CAWRLRLAGVNEQYF. Together with reference TRBV30 and TRBJ2-7, the CDR3 gives the full variable domain: SQTIHQWPATLVQPVGSPLSLECTVEGTSNPNLYWYRQAAGRGLQLLFYSVGIGQISSEVPQNLSASRPQDRQFILSSKKLLLSDSGFYLCAWRLRLAGVNEQYFGPGTRLTVT.

This clone was observed a handful of times. The V call is TRBV29-1, the J call TRBJ1-2, with 7 nucleotides matching TRBD1. Germline values: CDR1 SQVTM, CDR2 ANQGSEA. This CDR3 is 12 amino acids long. Unmatched junction bases numbered 7, after V lost 6 bases and J lost 6 bases. This chain's CDR3 is CSVLGQRHGYTF. For the CDR3, the DNA is TGCAGCGTCCTGGGACAGCGCCATGGCTACACCTTC.

The chain links TRBV6-6 to TRBJ2-2; possibly TRBD2 for D (6 bases). This CDR3 is 13 amino acids long. Looked up from germline, CDR1 is MNHNY and CDR2 is SVGAGI (reference sequence). The ends were cut back, 7 bases at V and 4 bases at J, with 10 bases in the middle. This CDR3 is CASTKGLTGELFF. In DNA, the CDR3 is TGTGCCAGCACCAAGGGACTCACCGGGGAGCTGTTTTTT.

This clone was recorded only once. The chain joins TRBV5-6 to TRBJ1-1, with 10 bases aligning to TRBD1. Germline trimming cut 4 bases from V and 5 bases from J; bases unmatched to any gene: 8. This CDR3 has 15 amino acids. Germline-derived CDR1 and CDR2 are SGHDT and YYEEEE. The DNA for the CDR3 is TGTGCCAGCAGCCGTACGACAGGGGGCGCGACTGAAGCTTTCTTT. It specifies CASSRTTGGATEAFF.

This chain joins TRBV5-8 and TRBJ1-2; D remains unclear. Trimming cost V 4 bases and J 1 base, with 14 bases left between them. CDR3 length: 15 amino acids. CDR1 and CDR2 from the germline V gene are SGHTS and YDEGEE. CDR3: CASSGGGSFNYGYTF. CDR3 sequence (DNA): TGTGCCAGCAGCGGAGGCGGAAGTTTTAACTATGGCTACACCTTC.

The chain links TRBV29-1 to TRBJ1-4; D is uncertain. This CDR3 region has 14 residues. The germline CDR1 and CDR2 sequences are SQVTM and ANQGSEA. This CDR3 reads CSVPSKGENEKLFF. The CDR3 bases are TGCAGTGTCCCCTCGAAAGGAGAAAATGAAAAACTGTTTTTT.

The gene calls are TRBV30 and TRBJ1-6, with D unresolved. Between the trimmed V and J ends, which lost 8 bases and 0 bases, there was a span of 8 bases. This CDR3 has 13 residues. The V gene's germline CDR1 is GTSNPN and CDR2 SVGIG (reference sequence). CDR3 sequence: CAQGSSYNSPLHF. In nucleotides, the CDR3 is TGTGCCCAAGGGAGCTCCTATAATTCACCCCTCCACTTT.